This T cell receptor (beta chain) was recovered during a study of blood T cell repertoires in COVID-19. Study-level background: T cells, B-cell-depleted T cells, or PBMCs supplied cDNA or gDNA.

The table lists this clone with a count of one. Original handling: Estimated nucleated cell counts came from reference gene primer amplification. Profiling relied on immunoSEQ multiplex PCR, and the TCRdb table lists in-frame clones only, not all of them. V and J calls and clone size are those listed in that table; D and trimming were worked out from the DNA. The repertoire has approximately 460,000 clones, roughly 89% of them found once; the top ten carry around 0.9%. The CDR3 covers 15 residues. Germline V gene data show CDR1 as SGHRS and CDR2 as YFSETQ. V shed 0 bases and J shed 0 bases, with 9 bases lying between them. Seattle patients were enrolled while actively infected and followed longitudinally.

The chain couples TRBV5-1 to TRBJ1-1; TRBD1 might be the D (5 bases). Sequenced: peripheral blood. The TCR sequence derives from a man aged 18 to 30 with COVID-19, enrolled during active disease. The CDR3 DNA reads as TGCGCCAGCAGCTTGGTGGCAGGGCTGAACACTGAAGCTTTCTTT. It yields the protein CASSLVAGLNTEAFF.